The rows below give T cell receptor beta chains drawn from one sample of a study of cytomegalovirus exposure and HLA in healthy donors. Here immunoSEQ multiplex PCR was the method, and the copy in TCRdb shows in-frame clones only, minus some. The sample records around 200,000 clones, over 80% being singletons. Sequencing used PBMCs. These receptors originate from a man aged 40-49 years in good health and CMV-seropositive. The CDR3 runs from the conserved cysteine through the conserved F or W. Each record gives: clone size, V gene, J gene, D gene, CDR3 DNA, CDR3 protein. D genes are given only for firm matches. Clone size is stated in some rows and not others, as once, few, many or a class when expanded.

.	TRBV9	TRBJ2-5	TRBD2	TGTGCCAGCAGCCCTAGCGGGATGAGCGAGACCCAGTACTTC	CASSPSGMSETQYF
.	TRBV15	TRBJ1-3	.	TGTGCCACCAGCAGAGAGGACAGCCCAGGGGACACCATATATTTT	CATSREDSPGDTIYF
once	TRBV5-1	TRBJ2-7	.	TGCGCCAGCGGCACATCTTCCTCCTACGAGCAGTACTTC	CASGTSSSYEQYF
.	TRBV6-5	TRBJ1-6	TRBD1	TGTGCCAGCAGCTCAGGGGGGTCAAATAATTCACCCCTCCACTTT	CASSSGGSNNSPLHF
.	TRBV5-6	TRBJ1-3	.	TGTGCCAGCAGCTTCAGGGTCGGTGGAAACACCATATATTTT	CASSFRVGGNTIYF
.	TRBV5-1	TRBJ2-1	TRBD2	TGCGCCAGCAGCGCAACTAGCGGGACCAACAATGAGCAGTTCTTC	CASSATSGTNNEQFF
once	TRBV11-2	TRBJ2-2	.	TGTGCCAGCAGCTTGACGGGACTGAACACCGGGGAGCTGTTTTTT	CASSLTGLNTGELFF
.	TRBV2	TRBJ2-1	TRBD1	TGTGCCAGCAGTCGGGACAGGGGGCTTAACAATGAGCAGTTCTTC	CASSRDRGLNNEQFF
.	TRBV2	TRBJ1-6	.	TGTGCCAGCCGGACTGCGAGCAATAGGAATTCACCCCTCCACTTT	CASRTASNRNSPLHF
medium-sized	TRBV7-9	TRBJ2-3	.	TGTGCCAGCAGCTCCCCTAGGCCCCCTAGCACAGATACGCAGTATTTT	CASSSPRPPSTDTQYF
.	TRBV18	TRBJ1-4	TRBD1	TGTGCCAGCTCACCACCGAACAGGGGGAGAGGTGAAAAACTGTTTTTT	CASSPPNRGRGEKLFF
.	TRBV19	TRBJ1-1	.	TGTGCCAGTAGTATGGTGTTCCTAAACACTGAAGCTTTCTTT	CASSMVFLNTEAFF
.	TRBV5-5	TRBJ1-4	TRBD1	TGTGCCAGCAGCTTTTCACAGGGGGGGGGTAATGAAAAACTGTTTTTT	CASSFSQGGGNEKLFF
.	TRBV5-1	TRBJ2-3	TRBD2	TGCGCCAGCAAGAGGACTAGCAGGTTAGGGGATACGCAGTATTTT	CASKRTSRLGDTQYF
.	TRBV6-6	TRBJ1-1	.	TGTGCCAGCAGTTTTTCAGTAAACACTGAAGCTTTCTTT	CASSFSVNTEAFF
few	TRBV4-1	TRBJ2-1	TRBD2	TGCGCCAGCAGCCAACTCGGGACTAGCGGGAAGGATGAGCAGTTCTTC	CASSQLGTSGKDEQFF
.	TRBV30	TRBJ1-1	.	TGTGCCTCTAAACGCGGCCTCGGCGACACTGAAGCTTTCTTT	CASKRGLGDTEAFF
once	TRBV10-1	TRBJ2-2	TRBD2	TGCGCCAGCAGTGACCATACCGTCCTAGCGGGAGGGATAACCGGGGAGCTGTTTTTT	CASSDHTVLAGGITGELFF
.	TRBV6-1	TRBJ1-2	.	TGTGCCAGCAGTGAAGCGGGAGAAAACTATGGCTACACCTTC	CASSEAGENYGYTF
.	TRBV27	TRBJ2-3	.	TGTGCCAGCAGTTTTGGAGGGGTAGATACGCAGTATTTT	CASSFGGVDTQYF
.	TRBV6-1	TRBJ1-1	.	TGTGCCAGCAGTGAAGAAACCCTATACGAGGGCACTGAAGCTTTCTTT	CASSEETLYEGTEAFF
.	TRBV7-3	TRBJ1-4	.	TGTGCCAGCAGCTTAGTGGTAGTATTCGGGGGGCCGGATGAAAAACTGTTTTTT	CASSLVVVFGGPDEKLFF
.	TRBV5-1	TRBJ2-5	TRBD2	TGCGCCAGCAGCTTGGCGTCTAGCGGGCGACAAGAGACCCAGTACTTC	CASSLASSGRQETQYF
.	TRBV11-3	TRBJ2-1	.	TGTGCCAGCAGCTTAGTGGTAGCGGCCCGATACAATGAGCAGTTCTTC	CASSLVVAARYNEQFF
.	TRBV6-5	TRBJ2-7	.	TGTGCCAGCAGTTCTAACGCGGGTGGATCCTACGAGCAGTACTTC	CASSSNAGGSYEQYF
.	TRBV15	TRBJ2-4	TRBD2	TGTGCCACCAGCGCAAAGCGGGAGCTGGCCAAAAACATTCAGTACTTC	CATSAKRELAKNIQYF
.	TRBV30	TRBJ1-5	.	TGTGCCCAAGCGGGGGGAAGCAATCAGCCCCAGCATTTT	CAQAGGSNQPQHF
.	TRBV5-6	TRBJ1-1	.	TGTGCCAGCAGCAGAGGGGGACCTCTGAGGGTGAACACTGAAGCTTTCTTT	CASSRGGPLRVNTEAFF
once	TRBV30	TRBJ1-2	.	TGTGCCTGGGGGGCGTCGGACTATGGCTACACCTTC	CAWGASDYGYTF
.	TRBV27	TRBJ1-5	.	TGTGCCAGCAGTTTTAGGGCGGGTAGCAATCAGCCCCAGCATTTT	CASSFRAGSNQPQHF
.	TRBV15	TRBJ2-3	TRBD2	TGTGCCACCAGCAGTAAACTAGCGGGAGGGGTTGGCACAGATACGCAGTATTTT	CATSSKLAGGVGTDTQYF
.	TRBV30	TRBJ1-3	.	TGTGCCTGGGACAGCAGGCCCTGGGCGGATGGAAACACCATATATTTT	CAWDSRPWADGNTIYF
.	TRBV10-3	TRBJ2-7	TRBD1	TGTGCCATCAGCGCCGTAGACAGGGGGTCGGTAGGACAGTACTTC	CAISAVDRGSVGQYF
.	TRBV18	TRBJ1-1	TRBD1	TGTGCCAGCTCATCCAGACAGGGGGCAGTCACTGAAGCTTTCTTT	CASSSRQGAVTEAFF
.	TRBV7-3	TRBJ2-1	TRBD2	TGTGCCAGCAGCTGGCTAGCGGGAGTGGGCAATGAGCAGTTCTTC	CASSWLAGVGNEQFF
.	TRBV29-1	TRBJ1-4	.	TGCAGCGTTGCCCTCCGGGAGTCAAATGAAAAACTGTTTTTT	CSVALRESNEKLFF